These 10 T cell receptor beta chains came from one sample sequenced in a study of blood T cells in healthy people across ages. With a J-beta primer mix and a sample-barcoded 5' primer, a second PCR ran about 6 to 11 cycles. One entry per CDR3 protein, called by TCRdb with MiXCR from the 5' RACE reads. The sample lists 1.5 million to 2 million distinct CDR3 sequences; around 42% were seen once. Material: blood. Source of these receptors: a human donor in good health.

The table lists this clonotype with a few counts. The chain couples TRBV4-3 to TRBJ2-7; the D is unclear. The CDR3 sequence is 15 residues long. V lost 0 bases, J lost 1 base, and 10 bases lay in between. Germline V gene lookup returns CDR1 LGHNA and CDR2 YSLEER. DNA for the CDR3: TGCGCCAGCAGCCAAGATTGGGCTACTTCCTACGAGCAGTACTTC. This codes for CASSQDWATSYEQYF.

The V gene is TRBV7-2, the J gene TRBJ2-7; the D is unclear. Germline lookup yields CDR1 SGHTA and CDR2 FQGNSA. This CDR3 comprises 13 residues. Trimming shortened V by 4 bases and J by 3 bases, and 10 bases separated the two germline ends. The CDR3 loop is CASSSSFSYEQYF. CDR3 bases: TGTGCCAGCAGCTCATCATTTAGCTACGAGCAGTACTTC.

This clonotype was picked up a small number of times. The chain joins TRBV7-2 to TRBJ1-4, with 8 positions matching TRBD1. Germline V lookup: CDR1 SGHTA, CDR2 FQGNSA. The CDR3 covers 14 residues. The trim removed 2 bases at V and 8 bases at J, leaving 4 bases unmatched. CDR3 in amino acids: CASSLPGGQEKLFF. The CDR3 nucleotides read TGTGCCAGCAGCTTACCAGGGGGCCAAGAAAAACTGTTTTTT.

The chain's CDR3 is CASSVLAGNTDTQYF. CDR3 sequence (DNA): TGTGCCAGCAGCGTACTAGCGGGGAACACAGATACGCAGTATTTT. The chain is built from TRBV9 and TRBJ2-3, with TRBD2 matching 9 bases. Germline V gene lookup returns CDR1 SGDLS and CDR2 YYNGEE. This CDR3 has 15 residues. The V segment lost 1 base and the J segment 2 bases; nucleotides outside the gene matches: 2.

The chain joins TRBV20-1 to TRBJ2-7; TRBD1 agrees at 7 bases. Germline values: CDR1 DFQATT, CDR2 SNEGSKA (reference sequence). Trimming removed 0 bases from V and 4 bases from J; junction bases left unmatched: 9. CDR3 length: 15 amino acids. The CDR3 DNA reads as TGCAGTGCTAGAGATCTCCGAGGGGGCGGGTACGAGCAGTACTTC. It is translated as CSARDLRGGGYEQYF.

The rearrangement links TRBV2 to TRBJ1-1, with a possible D match to TRBD1 (5 bases). The CDR3 contains 13 residues. V lost 6 bases and J 3 bases, leaving 11 bases between the germline ends. Germline loops: CDR1 SNHLY, CDR2 FYNNEI. The CDR3 DNA follows: TGTGCCAGCAGACCGTTGGGGGACACTGAAGCTTTCTTT. Translating gives CASRPLGDTEAFF.

This rearrangement joins TRBV4-3 to TRBJ1-3; D remains unclear. CDR1 and CDR2 from the germline V gene are LGHNA and YSLEER. The length of the CDR3 is 15 residues. V gave up 0 bases and J gave up 0 bases, with 6 bases separating them. This CDR3 is CASSQERGSGNTIYF. DNA of the CDR3: TGCGCCAGCAGCCAAGAGCGTGGCTCTGGAAACACCATATATTTT.

This clonotype was seen a few times. The gene calls are TRBV10-3 and TRBJ1-1; D possibly corresponds to TRBD1 (5 bases). Germline V gene data show CDR1 as ENHRY and CDR2 as SYGVKD. Trimming took off 6 bases at V and 1 base at J, with 12 bases between the two ends. CDR3 size: 14 residues. CDR3 nucleotide sequence: TGTGCCATCAGGGCGACAGTTAAGAACACTGAAGCTTTCTTT. Amino acid sequence: CAIRATVKNTEAFF.

The chain employs TRBV11-2 and TRBJ2-5; maybe TRBD2 (5 bases). CDR3 length: 15 amino acids. The germline V gene has CDR1 SGHAT and CDR2 FQNNGV. V was pared by 5 bases and J by 4 bases, with 17 bases between. The CDR3 DNA follows: TGTGCCAGCAGCGCGGGTCCCACTGGAGGAGAGACCCAGTACTTC. It specifies CASSAGPTGGETQYF. Full variable domain (outside the CDR3, taken from reference TRBV11-2 and TRBJ2-5): EAGVAQSPRYKIIEKRQSVAFWCNPISGHATLYWYQQILGQGPKLLIQFQNNGVVDDSQLPKDRFSAERLKGVDSTLKIQPAKLEDSAVYLCASSAGPTGGETQYFGPGTRLLVL.

The rearrangement uses TRBV20-1 and TRBJ2-5; 9 bases are shared with TRBD2. Germline loops: CDR1 DFQATT, CDR2 SNEGSKA (reference sequence). This CDR3 spans 15 amino acids. The V segment lost 0 bases and the J segment 6 bases; nucleotides outside the gene matches: 8. This CDR3 reads CSAREGLAGRKTQYF. In DNA form, the CDR3 reads TGCAGTGCTAGAGAGGGACTAGCTGGTCGTAAGACCCAGTACTTC.